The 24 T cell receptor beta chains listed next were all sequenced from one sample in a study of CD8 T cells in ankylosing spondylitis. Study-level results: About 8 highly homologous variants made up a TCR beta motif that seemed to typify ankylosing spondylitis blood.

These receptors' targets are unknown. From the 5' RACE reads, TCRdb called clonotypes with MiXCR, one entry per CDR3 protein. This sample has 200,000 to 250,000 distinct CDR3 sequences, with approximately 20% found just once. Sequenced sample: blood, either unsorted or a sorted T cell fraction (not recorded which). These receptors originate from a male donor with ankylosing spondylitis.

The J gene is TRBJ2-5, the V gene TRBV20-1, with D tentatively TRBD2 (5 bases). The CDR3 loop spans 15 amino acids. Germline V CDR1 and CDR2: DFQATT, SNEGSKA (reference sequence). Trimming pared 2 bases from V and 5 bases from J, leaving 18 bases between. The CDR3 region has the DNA TGCAGTGCTAGATCTGTACTGACTACGGCGGAGACCCAGTACTTC. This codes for CSARSVLTTAETQYF.

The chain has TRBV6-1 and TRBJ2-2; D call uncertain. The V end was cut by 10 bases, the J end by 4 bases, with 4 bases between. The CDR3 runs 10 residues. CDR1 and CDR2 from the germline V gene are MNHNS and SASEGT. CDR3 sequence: CATFTGELFF. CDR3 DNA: TGTGCCACCTTCACCGGGGAGCTGTTTTTT.

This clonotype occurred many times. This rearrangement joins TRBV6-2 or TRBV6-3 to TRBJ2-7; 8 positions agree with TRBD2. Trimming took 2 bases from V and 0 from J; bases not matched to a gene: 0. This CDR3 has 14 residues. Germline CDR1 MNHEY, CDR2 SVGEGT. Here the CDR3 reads CASSYTSGSYEQYF. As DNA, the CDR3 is TGTGCCAGCAGTTACACTAGCGGCTCCTACGAGCAGTACTTC.

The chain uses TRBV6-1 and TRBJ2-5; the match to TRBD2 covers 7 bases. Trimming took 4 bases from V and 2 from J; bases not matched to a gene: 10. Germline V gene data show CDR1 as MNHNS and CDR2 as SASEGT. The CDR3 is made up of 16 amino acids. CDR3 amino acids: CASSALAGDRQETQYF. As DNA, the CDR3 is TGTGCCAGCAGTGCCCTGGCGGGGGACCGACAAGAGACCCAGTACTTC.

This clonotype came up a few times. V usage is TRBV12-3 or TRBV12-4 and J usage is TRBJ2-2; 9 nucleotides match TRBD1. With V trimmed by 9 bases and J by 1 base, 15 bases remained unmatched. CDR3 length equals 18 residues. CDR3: CARPSHSGGQGNTGELFF. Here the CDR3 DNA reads TGTGCCAGGCCATCTCACTCGGGGGGACAGGGGAACACCGGGGAGCTGTTTTTT.

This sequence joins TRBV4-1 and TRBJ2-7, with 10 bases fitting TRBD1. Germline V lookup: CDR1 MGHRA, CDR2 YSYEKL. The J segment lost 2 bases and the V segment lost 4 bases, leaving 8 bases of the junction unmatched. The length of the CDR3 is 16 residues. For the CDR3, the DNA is TGCGCCAGCAGCCCCGACCCGGGGACAGGGGCCTACGAGCAGTACTTC. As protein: CASSPDPGTGAYEQYF.

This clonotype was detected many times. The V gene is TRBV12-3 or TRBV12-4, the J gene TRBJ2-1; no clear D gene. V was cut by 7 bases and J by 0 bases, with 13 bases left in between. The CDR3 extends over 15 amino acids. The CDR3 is CASTMDGSSYNEQFF. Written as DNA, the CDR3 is TGTGCCAGCACCATGGACGGAAGCTCCTACAATGAGCAGTTCTTC.

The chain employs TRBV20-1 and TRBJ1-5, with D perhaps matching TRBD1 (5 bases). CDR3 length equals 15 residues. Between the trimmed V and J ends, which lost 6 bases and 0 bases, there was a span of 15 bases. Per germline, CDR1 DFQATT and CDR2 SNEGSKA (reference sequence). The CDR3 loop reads CSATTAQHSNQPQHF. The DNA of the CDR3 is TGCAGTGCCACGACAGCGCAGCATAGCAATCAGCCCCAGCATTTT.

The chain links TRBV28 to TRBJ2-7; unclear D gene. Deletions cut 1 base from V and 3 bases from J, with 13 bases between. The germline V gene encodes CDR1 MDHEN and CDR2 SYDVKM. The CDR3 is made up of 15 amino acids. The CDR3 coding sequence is TGTGCCAGCAGTTTATATCAAGGATCTCACTACGAGCAGTACTTC. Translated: CASSLYQGSHYEQYF.

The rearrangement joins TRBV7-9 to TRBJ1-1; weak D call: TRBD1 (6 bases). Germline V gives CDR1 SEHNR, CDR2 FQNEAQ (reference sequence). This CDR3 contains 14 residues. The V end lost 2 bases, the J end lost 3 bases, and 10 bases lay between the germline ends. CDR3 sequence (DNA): TGTGCCAGCAGCTTACCGGGGGCGGACACTGAAGCTTTCTTT. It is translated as CASSLPGADTEAFF.

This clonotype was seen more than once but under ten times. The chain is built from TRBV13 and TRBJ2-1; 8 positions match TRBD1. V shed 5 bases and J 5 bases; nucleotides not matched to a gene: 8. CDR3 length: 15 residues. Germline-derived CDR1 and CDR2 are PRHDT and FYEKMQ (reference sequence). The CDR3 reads CASSPPGQGHNEQFF. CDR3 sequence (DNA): TGTGCCAGCAGCCCCCCCGGACAGGGTCACAATGAGCAGTTCTTC.

CDR3 loop: CASSFGQDTGELFF. CDR3 sequence (DNA): TGTGCCAGCAGCTTTGGACAGGACACCGGGGAGCTGTTTTTT. V usage is TRBV5-6 and J usage is TRBJ2-2; 7 bases match TRBD1. Germline V lookup: CDR1 SGHDT, CDR2 YYEEEE. With 2 bases clipped from V and 3 bases from J, the junction kept 1 base outside the gene matches. The length of the CDR3 is 14 residues.

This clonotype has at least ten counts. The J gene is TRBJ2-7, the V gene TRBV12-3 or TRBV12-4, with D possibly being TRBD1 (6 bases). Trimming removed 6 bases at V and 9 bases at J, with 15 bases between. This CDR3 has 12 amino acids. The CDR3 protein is CASRGGRGWQYF. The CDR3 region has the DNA TGTGCCAGCAGAGGGGGAAGGGGATGGCAGTACTTC.

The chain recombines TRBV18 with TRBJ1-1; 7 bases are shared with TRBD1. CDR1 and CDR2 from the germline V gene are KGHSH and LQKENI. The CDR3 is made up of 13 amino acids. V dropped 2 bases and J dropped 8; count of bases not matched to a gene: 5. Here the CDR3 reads CASSPRGQVEAFF. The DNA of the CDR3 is TGTGCCAGCTCACCAAGGGGGCAGGTCGAAGCTTTCTTT.

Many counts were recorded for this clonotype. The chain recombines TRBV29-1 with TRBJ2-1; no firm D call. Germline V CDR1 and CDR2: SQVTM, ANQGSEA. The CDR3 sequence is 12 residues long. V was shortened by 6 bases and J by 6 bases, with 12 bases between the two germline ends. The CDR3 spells CSVVPAGNEQFF. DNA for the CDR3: TGCAGCGTGGTGCCCGCCGGCAATGAGCAGTTCTTC.

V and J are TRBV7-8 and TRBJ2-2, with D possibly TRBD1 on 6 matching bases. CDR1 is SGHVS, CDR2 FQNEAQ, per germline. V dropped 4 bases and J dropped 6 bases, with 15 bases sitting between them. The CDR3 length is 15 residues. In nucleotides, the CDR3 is TGTGCCAGCAGCTGGGGTCGGCCAGGGGCCGGGGAGCTGTTTTTT. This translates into CASSWGRPGAGELFF.

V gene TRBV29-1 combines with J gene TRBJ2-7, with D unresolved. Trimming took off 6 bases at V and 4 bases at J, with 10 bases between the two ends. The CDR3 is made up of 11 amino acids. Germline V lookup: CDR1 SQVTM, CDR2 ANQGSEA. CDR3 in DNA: TGCAGCGTGATTATACAGTACGAGCAGTACTTC. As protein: CSVIIQYEQYF.

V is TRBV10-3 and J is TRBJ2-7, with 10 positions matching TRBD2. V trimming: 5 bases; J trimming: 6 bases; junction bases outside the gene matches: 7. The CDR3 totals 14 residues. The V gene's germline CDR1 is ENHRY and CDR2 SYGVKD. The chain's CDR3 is CAISPSGGPTEQYF. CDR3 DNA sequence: TGTGCCATCAGTCCTAGCGGGGGACCTACCGAGCAGTACTTC.

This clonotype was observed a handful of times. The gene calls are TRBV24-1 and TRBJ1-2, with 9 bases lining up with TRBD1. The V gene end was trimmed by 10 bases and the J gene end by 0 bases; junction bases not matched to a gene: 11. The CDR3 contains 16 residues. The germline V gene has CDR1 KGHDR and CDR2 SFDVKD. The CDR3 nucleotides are TGTGCCACTCCTGATATTCGACAGGGGGCTAACTATGGCTACACCTTC. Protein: CATPDIRQGANYGYTF.

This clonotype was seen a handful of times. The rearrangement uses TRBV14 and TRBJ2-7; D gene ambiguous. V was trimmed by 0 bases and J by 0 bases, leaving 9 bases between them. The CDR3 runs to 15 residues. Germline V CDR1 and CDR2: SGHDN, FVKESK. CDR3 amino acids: CASSQEPTASYEQYF. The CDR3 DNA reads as TGTGCCAGCAGCCAAGAGCCGACCGCCTCCTACGAGCAGTACTTC.

CDR3 DNA sequence: TGTGCCCAACTCCATTGCAGCGGGATGACGTACTACGAGCAGTACTTC. Translating it yields CAQLHCSGMTYYEQYF. V gene TRBV21-1 combines with J gene TRBJ2-7; the table names TRBD2, a call not compared with the DNA. TRBV21-1 is an annotated pseudogene. This CDR3 comprises 16 residues.

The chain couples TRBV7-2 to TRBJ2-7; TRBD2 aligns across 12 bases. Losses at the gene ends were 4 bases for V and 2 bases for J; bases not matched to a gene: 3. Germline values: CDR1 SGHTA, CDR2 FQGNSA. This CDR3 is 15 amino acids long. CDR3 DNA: TGTGCCAGCAGCTCCCTAGCGGGAGGGCCCTACGAGCAGTACTTC. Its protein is CASSSLAGGPYEQYF.

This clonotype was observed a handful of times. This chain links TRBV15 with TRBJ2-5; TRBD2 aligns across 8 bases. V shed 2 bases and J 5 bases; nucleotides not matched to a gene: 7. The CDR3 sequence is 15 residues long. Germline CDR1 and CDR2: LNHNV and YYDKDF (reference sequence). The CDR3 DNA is TGTGCCACCAGCAGATTTAACGGGGGGGCGGAGACCCAGTACTTC. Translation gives CATSRFNGGAETQYF.

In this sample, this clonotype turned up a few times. The CDR3 DNA follows: TGCGCCGGGGCCTTCGACAGGGACTACGAGCAGTACTTC. The encoded protein is CAGAFDRDYEQYF. The chain combines TRBV4-1 with TRBJ2-7; 7 bases map to TRBD1. The CDR3 consists of 13 residues. V lost 11 bases, J lost 3 bases, and 10 bases stayed unmatched. Germline CDR1 is MGHRA and CDR2 is YSYEKL.